The sequence of this T cell receptor (beta chain) was determined in a study of shared clonotypes between healthy human individuals. Original processing notes: Sequence data from immunoSEQ were junction-only and lacked quality scores; consequently, filtering differed. The repertoire was sequenced with immunoSEQ multiplex PCR; TCRdb's copy has only in-frame clones and lacks some. Clone size and V and J calls were adopted from that table, with D and trimming inferred from the DNA. The table includes 2.3 million or so clones, 93% detected once. CDR3 length: 15 residues. CDR1 is SGHNT and CDR2 is YYREEE in the germline V gene (reference sequence). The V gene lost 2 bases and the J gene lost 5 bases, with 11 bases spanning the gap.

V is TRBV5-4 and J is TRBJ2-6; D is possibly TRBD1 (6 bases). The sequence derives from a man in his late teens or twenties in good health. Some clones in this sample may be carry-over from other donors' samples. The specimen was naive CD4+ T cells from PBMCs. Regarding subset: CD45RA+ positively selected. CDR3 sequence: CASSLPRDRANVLTF. The CDR3 region has the DNA TGTGCCAGCAGCTTACCTCGGGACAGGGCCAACGTCCTGACTTTC.